This T cell receptor (beta chain) is drawn from a study of Ad26.COV2.S vaccination and SARS-CoV-2 variants. Study results and caveats: Vaccine recipients showed a spike-specific TCR breadth that was higher than in placebo recipients. Non-spike TCR breadth was similar in vaccine and placebo recipients. An underestimation of total T cell responses may have resulted from the TCR breadth and depth analyses. CD8+ and CD4+ T cells specific for spike reportedly responded with substantial breadth after vaccination.

Concerning this clone: Its antigen is undetermined.

Libraries were prepared by immunoSEQ multiplex PCR; TCRdb keeps only in-frame clonotypes and omits some of them. In the table there are more than 150,000 clones, around 88% of which are singletons. V was cut by 5 bases and J by 0 bases, with 13 bases left in between. Germline assignment: CDR1 SGHAT and CDR2 FQNNGV. This CDR3 spans 16 amino acids. The TCR was taken from a human donor who had recovered from COVID-19. The rearrangement links TRBV11-2 to TRBJ2-2; D assignment may be TRBD1 or TRBD2 (5 bases each). The sample was peripheral blood, taken after recovery from COVID-19. This CDR3 reads CASSGVSGPNTGELFF. In DNA, the CDR3 is TGTGCCAGCAGCGGGGTCTCGGGGCCGAACACCGGGGAGCTGTTTTTT.